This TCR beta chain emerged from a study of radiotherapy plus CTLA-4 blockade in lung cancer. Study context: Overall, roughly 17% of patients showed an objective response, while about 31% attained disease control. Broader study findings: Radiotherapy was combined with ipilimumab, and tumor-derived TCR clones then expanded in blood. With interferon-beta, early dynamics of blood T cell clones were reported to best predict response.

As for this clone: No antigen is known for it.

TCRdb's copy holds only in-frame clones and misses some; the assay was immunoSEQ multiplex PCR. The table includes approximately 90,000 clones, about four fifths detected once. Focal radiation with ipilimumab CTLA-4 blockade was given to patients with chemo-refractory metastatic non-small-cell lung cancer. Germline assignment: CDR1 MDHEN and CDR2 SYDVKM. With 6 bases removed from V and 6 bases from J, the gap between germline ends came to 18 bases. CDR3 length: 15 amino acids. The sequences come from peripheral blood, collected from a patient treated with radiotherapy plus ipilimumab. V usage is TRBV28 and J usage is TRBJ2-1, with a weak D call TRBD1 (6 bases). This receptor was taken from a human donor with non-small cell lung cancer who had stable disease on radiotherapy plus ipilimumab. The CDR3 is CASSLVAQGLNEQFF. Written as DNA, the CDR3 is TGTGCCAGCAGCCTAGTTGCACAGGGCCTCAATGAGCAGTTCTTC.